This is a list of T cell receptor beta chains from one sample in a study of tumor-infiltrating lymphocytes in primary liver carcinoma. MiXCR, applied by TCRdb to the multiplex PCR reads, yields one record per CDR3 protein. The data show about 350,000 distinct CDR3 sequences, less than 70% seen once. The specimen sequenced was peripheral blood. These receptors all stem from a man aged 35 to 55 with primary liver carcinoma and hepatitis B virus infection. The CDR3 runs from the conserved cysteine through the conserved F or W. A D gene is named only where the DNA matches it firmly. Clone size is not always given. Where it is, it says once, few, many or a class for expanded clones.

D,V,J,size,CDR3,DNA
-,TRBV6-1,TRBJ1-2,once,CASSEVYSDYGYTF,TGTGCCAGCAGTGAAGTCTACAGCGACTATGGCTACACCTTC
-,TRBV7-9,TRBJ1-1,few,CASSSAVTEAFF,TGTGCCAGCAGCTCAGCGGTAACTGAAGCTTTCTTT
TRBD2,TRBV6-2/TRBV6-3,TRBJ2-2,many,CASSYQAGGNGELFF,TGTGCCAGCAGTTACCAAGCGGGAGGGAACGGGGAGCTGTTTTTT
-,TRBV6-5,TRBJ2-7,many,CASSYSDGYEQYF,TGTGCCAGCAGTTACTCGGACGGCTACGAGCAGTACTTC
-,TRBV12-3/TRBV12-4,TRBJ1-6,-,CASSFSLSGQSYNSPLHF,TGTGCCAGCAGTTTCTCCCTCTCTGGACAGAGTTATAATTCACCCCTCCACTTT
-,TRBV5-6,TRBJ1-3,many,CASSIAGKNSGNTIYF,TGTGCCAGCAGCATAGCGGGGAAGAATTCTGGAAACACCATATATTTT
-,TRBV4-1,TRBJ1-2,-,CASNLLRTEYGYTF,TGCGCCAGCAACCTTTTAAGGACAGAATATGGCTACACCTTC
TRBD1,TRBV5-1,TRBJ1-6,-,CASSLGQGDPPLHF,TGCGCCAGCAGCTTGGGACAGGGGGACCCACCACTCCACTTT
-,TRBV25-1,TRBJ1-1,-,CASSEFPDEADEAFF,TGTGCCAGCAGTGAATTTCCCGACGAGGCCGATGAAGCTTTCTTT
-,TRBV10-3,TRBJ2-3,once,CTTLAAYTDTQYF,TGTACCACACTGGCAGCCTACACAGATACGCAGTATTTT
TRBD2,TRBV11-2,TRBJ2-7,once,CAISYQGLAGVDF,TGTGCCATCAGCTACCAGGGACTAGCGGGAGTTGATTTC
TRBD1,TRBV12-3/TRBV12-4,TRBJ1-1,-,CASSPWRTGGIGTAAFF,TGTGCCAGCAGCCCATGGCGCACAGGGGGCATAGGCACTGCAGCTTTCTTT
-,TRBV11-2,TRBJ2-5,-,CAISGWTTGFSRGTQYF,TGTGCCATCAGCGGTTGGACTACAGGGTTCTCAAGGGGGACCCAGTACTTC
-,TRBV6-6,TRBJ2-2,-,CASRSEGMGTGELFF,TGTGCCAGCAGATCCGAGGGCATGGGCACCGGGGAGCTGTTTTTT
-,TRBV24-1,TRBJ1-5,-,CATSDHVRGLGQPQHF,TGTGCCACCAGTGATCACGTGCGGGGGTTGGGTCAGCCCCAGCATTTT
TRBD1,TRBV4-1,TRBJ1-4,many,CASSPGKGATNEKLFF,TGCGCCAGCAGCCCCGGAAAGGGGGCCACTAATGAAAAACTGTTTTTT
-,TRBV7-9,TRBJ2-1,few,CASSHTSRPYNEQFF,TGTGCCAGCAGCCATACTAGCAGACCTTACAATGAGCAGTTCTTC
TRBD2,TRBV12-3/TRBV12-4,TRBJ2-7,many,CASSLRPLAGVPAAQYF,TGTGCCAGCAGTTTACGTCCCCTAGCGGGAGTGCCGGCCGCGCAGTACTTC
-,TRBV4-2,TRBJ2-5,-,CASSQDRDEQKTQYF,TGTGCCAGCAGCCAAGACCGGGACGAACAAAAGACCCAGTACTTC
TRBD1,TRBV29-1,TRBJ1-2,-,CSVEQGTGGYTF,TGCAGCGTTGAACAGGGGACAGGTGGCTACACCTTC
TRBD2,TRBV6-2/TRBV6-3,TRBJ2-1,-,CASRWEREWFLSMFF,TGTGCCAGCCGGTGGGAGCGGGAGTGGTTTCTGAGCATGTTCTTC
-,TRBV29-1,TRBJ2-1,many,CSVDRQAGEQFF,TGCAGCGTTGATCGGCAGGCAGGTGAGCAGTTCTTC
-,TRBV6-2/TRBV6-3,TRBJ2-7,many,CATGFQVNSYEQYF,TGTGCCACCGGGTTTCAAGTCAACTCCTACGAGCAGTACTTC
-,TRBV29-1,TRBJ1-1,-,CNTSEGGGTEAFF,TGCAACACCTCCGAGGGCGGAGGCACTGAAGCTTTCTTT
TRBD2,TRBV4-1,TRBJ2-1,many,CASSQGAGGEQFF,TGCGCCAGCAGCCAAGGGGCGGGAGGCGAGCAGTTCTTC
-,TRBV14,TRBJ1-1,-,CASSRRGMNTEAFF,TGTGCCAGCAGCCGAAGGGGGATGAACACTGAAGCTTTCTTT
TRBD2,TRBV28,TRBJ2-3,-,CASSFSSGRTDTQYF,TGTGCCAGCAGTTTTTCTAGCGGGAGAACAGATACGCAGTATTTT
TRBD2,TRBV7-9,TRBJ2-2,-,CASSFLAGVRAGELFF,TGTGCCAGCAGCTTCCTAGCGGGAGTTCGGGCCGGGGAGCTGTTTTTT
TRBD1,TRBV25-1,TRBJ1-2,-,CASSEPGGRGPGDGYTF,TGTGCCAGCAGTGAACCTGGCGGGAGGGGGCCTGGGGATGGCTACACCTTC
TRBD2,TRBV14,TRBJ2-5,-,CASNQGELALETQYF,TGTGCCAGCAACCAAGGAGAACTAGCGCTGGAGACCCAGTACTTC
-,TRBV6-2/TRBV6-3,TRBJ2-1,many,CATRDSTYNEQFF,TGTGCCACACGGGACTCCACTTACAATGAGCAGTTCTTC